This TCR beta chain was identified during a study of cytomegalovirus exposure and HLA in healthy donors. PCR involved 60 Vbeta and 13 Jbeta primers. In the original processing: Per a later analysis, the number of unique TCR beta chains was some 80 million, of which about 10 million were shared. Assay: immunoSEQ multiplex PCR; the TCRdb copy retains only in-frame clones and omits some. V, J and clone size derive from that table, while D and trimming were established from the DNA sequence. The sample lists under 200,000 clones, about three quarters seen once, with 7% in the top ten. Comment on this clone: At one end, the junction sequence differs from germline, possibly due to a read error.

Germline V gene data show CDR1 as MNHNS and CDR2 as SASEGT. This CDR3 is 15 amino acids long. V usage is TRBV6-1 and J usage is TRBJ1-5, with D possibly matching TRBD1 (5 bases). The material sequenced was PBMCs. The sequence was collected from a woman aged 35 to 49 in good health and CMV-seropositive. CDR3 in amino acids: CASSEGWGGNQPQHF. In DNA, the CDR3 is TGTGCCAGCAGCGAAGGTTGGGGGGGCAATCAGCCCCAGCATTTT.